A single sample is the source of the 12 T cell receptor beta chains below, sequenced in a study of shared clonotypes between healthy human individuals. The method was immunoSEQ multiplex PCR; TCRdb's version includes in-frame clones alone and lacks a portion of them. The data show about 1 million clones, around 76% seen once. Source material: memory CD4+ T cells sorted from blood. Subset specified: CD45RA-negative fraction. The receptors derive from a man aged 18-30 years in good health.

The CDR3 here is CASRGQGERYSNQPQHF. Here the CDR3 DNA reads TGTGCCAGCCGTGGACAGGGGGAGAGGTATAGCAATCAGCCCCAGCATTTT. The gene calls are TRBV27 and TRBJ1-5; TRBD1 agrees at 10 bases. The V gene end was trimmed by 8 bases and the J gene end by 0 bases; junction bases not matched to a gene: 10. There are 17 residues in the CDR3. Germline V gene data show CDR1 as MNHEY and CDR2 as SMNVEV (reference sequence).

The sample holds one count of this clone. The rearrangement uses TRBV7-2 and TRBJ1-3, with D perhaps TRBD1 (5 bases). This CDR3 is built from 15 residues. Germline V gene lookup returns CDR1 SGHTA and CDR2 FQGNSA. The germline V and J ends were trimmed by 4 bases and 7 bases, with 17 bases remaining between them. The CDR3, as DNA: TGTGCCAGCAGCTATCCGAGGGGCTCGGGGAACACCATATATTTT. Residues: CASSYPRGSGNTIYF.

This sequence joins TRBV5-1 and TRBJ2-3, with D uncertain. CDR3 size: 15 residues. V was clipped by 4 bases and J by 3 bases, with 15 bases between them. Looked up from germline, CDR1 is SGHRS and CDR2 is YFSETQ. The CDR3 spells CASSPPLGSTDTQYF. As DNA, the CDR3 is TGCGCCAGCAGCCCTCCCCTGGGGTCGACAGATACGCAGTATTTT.

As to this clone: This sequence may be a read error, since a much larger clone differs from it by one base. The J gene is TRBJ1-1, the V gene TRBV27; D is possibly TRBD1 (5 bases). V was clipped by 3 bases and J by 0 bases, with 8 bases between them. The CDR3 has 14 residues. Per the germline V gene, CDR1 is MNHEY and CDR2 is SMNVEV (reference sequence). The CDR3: CASSFPGMNTEAFF. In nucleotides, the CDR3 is TGTGCCAGCAGTTTCCCAGGGATGAACACTGAAGCTTTCTTT.

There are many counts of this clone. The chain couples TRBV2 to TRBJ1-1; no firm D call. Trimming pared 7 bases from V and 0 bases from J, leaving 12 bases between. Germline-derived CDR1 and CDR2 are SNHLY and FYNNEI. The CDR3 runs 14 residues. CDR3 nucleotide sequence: TGTGCCAGCACCGGGAGACCTATGAACACTGAAGCTTTCTTT. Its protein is CASTGRPMNTEAFF. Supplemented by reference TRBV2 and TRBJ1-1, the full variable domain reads EPEVTQTPSHQVTQMGQEVILRCVPISNHLYFYWYRQILGQKVEFLVSFYNNEISEKSEIFDDQFSVERPDGSNFTLKIRSTKLEDSAMYFCASTGRPMNTEAFFGQGTRLTVV.

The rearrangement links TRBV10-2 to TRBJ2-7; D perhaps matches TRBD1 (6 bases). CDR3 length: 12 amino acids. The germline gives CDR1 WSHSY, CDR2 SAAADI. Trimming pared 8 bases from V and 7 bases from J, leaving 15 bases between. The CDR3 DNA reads TGCGCCAGCTGGGACATAGAGGGTGAGCAGTACTTC. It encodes CASWDIEGEQYF.

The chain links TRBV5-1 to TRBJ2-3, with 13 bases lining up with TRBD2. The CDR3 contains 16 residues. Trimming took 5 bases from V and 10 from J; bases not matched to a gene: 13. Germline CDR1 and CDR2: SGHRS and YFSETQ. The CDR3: CASRLTTSGRARPQYF. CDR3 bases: TGCGCCAGCAGACTGACCACTAGCGGGAGGGCCCGCCCGCAGTATTTT.

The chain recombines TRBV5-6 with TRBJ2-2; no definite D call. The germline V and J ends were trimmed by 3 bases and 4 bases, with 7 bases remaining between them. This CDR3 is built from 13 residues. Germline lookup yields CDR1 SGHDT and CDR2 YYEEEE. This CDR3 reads CASSWSPTGELFF. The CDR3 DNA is TGTGCCAGCAGCTGGTCCCCCACCGGGGAGCTGTTTTTT.

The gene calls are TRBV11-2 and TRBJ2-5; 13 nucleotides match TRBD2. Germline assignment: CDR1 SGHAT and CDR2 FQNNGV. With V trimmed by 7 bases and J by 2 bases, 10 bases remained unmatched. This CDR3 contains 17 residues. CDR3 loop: CASNKGLAGRPQETQYF. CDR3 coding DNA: TGTGCCAGCAACAAGGGACTAGCGGGAAGACCACAAGAGACCCAGTACTTC.

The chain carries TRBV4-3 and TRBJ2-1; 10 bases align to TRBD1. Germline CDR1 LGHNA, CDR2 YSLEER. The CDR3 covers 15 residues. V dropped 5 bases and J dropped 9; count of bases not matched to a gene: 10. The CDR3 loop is CASSFPGTGAGEQFF. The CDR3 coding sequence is TGCGCCAGCAGCTTCCCCGGGACAGGGGCTGGTGAGCAGTTCTTC.

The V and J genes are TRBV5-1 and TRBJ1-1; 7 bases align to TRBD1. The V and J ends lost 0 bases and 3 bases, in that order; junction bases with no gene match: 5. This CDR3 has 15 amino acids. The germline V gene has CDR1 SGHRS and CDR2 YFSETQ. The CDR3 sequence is CASSLVAGGYTEAFF. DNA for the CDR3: TGCGCCAGCAGCTTGGTCGCAGGGGGGTACACTGAAGCTTTCTTT. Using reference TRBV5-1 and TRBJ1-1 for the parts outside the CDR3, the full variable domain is KAGVTQTPRYLIKTRGQQVTLSCSPISGHRSVSWYQQTPGQGLQFLFEYFSETQRNKGNFPGRFSGRQFSNSRSEMNVSTLELGDSALYLCASSLVAGGYTEAFFGQGTRLTVV.

CDR3 residues: CAISGGQANSPLHF. The CDR3 DNA sequence: TGTGCCATCAGTGGGGGACAAGCAAATTCACCCCTCCACTTT. The V gene is TRBV10-3, the J gene TRBJ1-6, with D possibly being TRBD1 (6 bases). The CDR3 totals 14 residues. The V and J ends lost 4 bases and 7 bases respectively, with 11 bases between them. The germline V gene encodes CDR1 ENHRY and CDR2 SYGVKD.